The entry that follows covers one T cell receptor beta chain sequence. What it recognizes is unknown. This record belongs to a study of T cell responses to AZD1222 COVID-19 vaccine. General study points: Donor demographics were predominantly white British with a female majority; clonal diversity may be underestimated.

CDR1 and CDR2 from the germline V gene are SGHAT and FQNNGV. The V and J ends lost 5 bases and 4 bases respectively, with 17 bases between them. The CDR3 spans 15 residues. Here immunoSEQ multiplex PCR was the method, and the copy in TCRdb shows in-frame clones only, minus some. The data hold 100,000 or so clones, with approximately 87% observed a single time. The sequencing used peripheral blood, collected on day 0 of AZD1222 vaccination. The chain links TRBV11-2 to TRBJ1-2; D gene unclear. The clonotype comes from an adult in good health. The CDR3 DNA reads as TGTGCCAGCAGCCCCGGACCCGAGAGTAGCTATGGCTACACCTTC. Protein product: CASSPGPESSYGYTF.